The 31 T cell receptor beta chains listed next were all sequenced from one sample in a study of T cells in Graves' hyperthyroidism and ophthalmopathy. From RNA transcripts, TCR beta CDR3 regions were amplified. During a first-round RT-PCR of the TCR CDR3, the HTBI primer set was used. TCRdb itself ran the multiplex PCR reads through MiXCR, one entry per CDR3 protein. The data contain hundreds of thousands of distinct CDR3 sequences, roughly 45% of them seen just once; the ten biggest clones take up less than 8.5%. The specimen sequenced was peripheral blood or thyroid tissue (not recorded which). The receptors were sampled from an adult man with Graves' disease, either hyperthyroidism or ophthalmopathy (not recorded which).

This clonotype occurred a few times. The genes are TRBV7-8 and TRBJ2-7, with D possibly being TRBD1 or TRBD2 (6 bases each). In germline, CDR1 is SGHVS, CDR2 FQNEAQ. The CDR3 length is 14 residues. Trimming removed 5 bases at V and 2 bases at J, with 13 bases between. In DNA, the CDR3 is TGTGCCAGCAGCCCCGGGGGCTTAACCTACGAGCAGTACTTC. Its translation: CASSPGGLTYEQYF.

In DNA, the CDR3 is TGTGCCAGCAGTGAACAGCGGACGCCCCAGCATTTT. It translates to CASSEQRTPQHF. This rearrangement joins TRBV2 to TRBJ1-5; D gene ambiguous. Germline V gene data show CDR1 as SNHLY and CDR2 as FYNNEI. There are 12 residues in the CDR3. Deletions cut 2 bases from V and 9 bases from J, with 8 bases between.

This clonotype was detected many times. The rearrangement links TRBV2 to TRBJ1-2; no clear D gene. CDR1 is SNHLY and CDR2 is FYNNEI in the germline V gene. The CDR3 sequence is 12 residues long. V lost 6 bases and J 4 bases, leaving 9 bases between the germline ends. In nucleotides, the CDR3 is TGTGCCAGCAGCCGGGATATCTATGGCTACACCTTC. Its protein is CASSRDIYGYTF.

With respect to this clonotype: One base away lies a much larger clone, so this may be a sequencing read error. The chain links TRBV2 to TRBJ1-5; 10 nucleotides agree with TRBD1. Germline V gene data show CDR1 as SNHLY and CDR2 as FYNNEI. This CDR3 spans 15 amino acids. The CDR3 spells CASSDDWTGGQLQHF. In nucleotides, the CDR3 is TGTGCCAGCAGTGACGATTGGACAGGGGGTCAGCTCCAGCATTTT.

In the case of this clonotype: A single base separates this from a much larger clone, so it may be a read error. The CDR3 DNA reads as TGTGCCAGCAGCTTAGACTCGGGGAGCACTGAAGCTTTCTTT. Translating it yields CASSLDSGSTEAFF. This chain connects TRBV7-9 to TRBJ1-1; D is unresolved. This CDR3 region has 14 residues. Trimming took off 1 base at V and 4 bases at J, with 10 bases between the two ends. Germline-derived CDR1 and CDR2 are SEHNR and FQNEAQ (reference sequence).

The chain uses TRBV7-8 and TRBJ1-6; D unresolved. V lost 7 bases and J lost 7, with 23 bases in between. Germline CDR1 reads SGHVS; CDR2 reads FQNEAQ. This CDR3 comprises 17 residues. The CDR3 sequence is CASTNEQSSDGNSPLHF. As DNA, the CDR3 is TGTGCCAGCACGAATGAACAAAGCTCCGACGGAAATTCACCCCTCCACTTT.

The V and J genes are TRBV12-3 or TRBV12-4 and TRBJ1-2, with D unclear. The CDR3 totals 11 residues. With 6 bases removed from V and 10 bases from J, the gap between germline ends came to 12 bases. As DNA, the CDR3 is TGTGCCAGCAGCCCCAGGTCTACCTACACCTTC. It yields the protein CASSPRSTYTF.

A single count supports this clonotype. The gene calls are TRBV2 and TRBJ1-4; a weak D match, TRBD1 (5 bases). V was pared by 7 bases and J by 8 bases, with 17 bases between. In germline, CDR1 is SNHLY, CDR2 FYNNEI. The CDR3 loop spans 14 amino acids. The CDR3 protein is CASITGTAGEKLFF. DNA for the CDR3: TGTGCCAGCATTACGGGGACGGCTGGAGAAAAACTGTTTTTT.

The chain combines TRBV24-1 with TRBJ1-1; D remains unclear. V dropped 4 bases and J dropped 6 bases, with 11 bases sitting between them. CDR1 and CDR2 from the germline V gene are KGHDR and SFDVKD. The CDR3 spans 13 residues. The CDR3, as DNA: TGTGCCACCAGTGAAACCGGGTCCCCTGAAGCTTTCTTT. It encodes CATSETGSPEAFF.

CDR3 nucleotides: TGTGCCAGCAGCACACAGGGGGCCCAAGAGACCCAGTACTTC. It translates to CASSTQGAQETQYF. This sequence joins TRBV7-3 and TRBJ2-5; the match to TRBD1 covers 9 bases. V was pared by 5 bases and J by 1 base, with 2 bases of the junction left unmatched. Germline lookup yields CDR1 SGHTA and CDR2 FQGTGA. There are 14 residues in the CDR3.

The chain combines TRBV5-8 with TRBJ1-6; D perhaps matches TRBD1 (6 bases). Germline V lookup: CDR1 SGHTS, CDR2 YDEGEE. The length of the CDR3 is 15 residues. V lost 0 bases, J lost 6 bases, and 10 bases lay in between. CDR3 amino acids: CASSLGPGVNSPLHF. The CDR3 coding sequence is TGTGCCAGCAGCTTGGGTCCAGGGGTTAATTCACCCCTCCACTTT.

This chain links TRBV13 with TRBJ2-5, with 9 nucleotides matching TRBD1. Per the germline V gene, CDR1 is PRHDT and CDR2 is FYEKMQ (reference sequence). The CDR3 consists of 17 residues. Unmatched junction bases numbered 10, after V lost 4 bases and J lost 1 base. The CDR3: CASSSTGGADLQETQYF. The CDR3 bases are TGTGCCAGCAGCTCCACAGGGGGCGCCGATCTCCAAGAGACCCAGTACTTC.

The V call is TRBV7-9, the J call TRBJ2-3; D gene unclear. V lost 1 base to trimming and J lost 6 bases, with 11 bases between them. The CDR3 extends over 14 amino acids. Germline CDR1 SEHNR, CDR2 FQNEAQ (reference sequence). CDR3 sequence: CASSLEGALDTQYF. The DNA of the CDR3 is TGTGCCAGCAGCTTAGAAGGCGCCCTTGATACGCAGTATTTT.

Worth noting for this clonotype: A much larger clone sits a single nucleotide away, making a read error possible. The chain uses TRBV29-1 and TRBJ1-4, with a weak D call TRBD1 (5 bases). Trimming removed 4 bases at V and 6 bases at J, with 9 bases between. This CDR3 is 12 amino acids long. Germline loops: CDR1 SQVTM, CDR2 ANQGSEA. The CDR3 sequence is CSVGEGDEKLFF. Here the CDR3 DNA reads TGCAGCGTTGGGGAAGGGGATGAAAAACTGTTTTTT.

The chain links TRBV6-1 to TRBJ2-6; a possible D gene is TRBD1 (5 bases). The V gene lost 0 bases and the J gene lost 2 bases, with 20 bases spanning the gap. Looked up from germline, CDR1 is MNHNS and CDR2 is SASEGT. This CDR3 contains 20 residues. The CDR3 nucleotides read TGTGCCAGCAGTGAAGCTTCCGGCAGGGAAGTTCTGGCTGGGGCCAACGTCCTGACTTTC. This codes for CASSEASGREVLAGANVLTF.

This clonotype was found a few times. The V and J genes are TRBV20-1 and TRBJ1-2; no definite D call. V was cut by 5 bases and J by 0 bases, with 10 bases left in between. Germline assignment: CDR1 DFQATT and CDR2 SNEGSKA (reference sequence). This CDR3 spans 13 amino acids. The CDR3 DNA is TGCAGTGCTCCAGCGAAGACTAACTATGGCTACACCTTC. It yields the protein CSAPAKTNYGYTF.

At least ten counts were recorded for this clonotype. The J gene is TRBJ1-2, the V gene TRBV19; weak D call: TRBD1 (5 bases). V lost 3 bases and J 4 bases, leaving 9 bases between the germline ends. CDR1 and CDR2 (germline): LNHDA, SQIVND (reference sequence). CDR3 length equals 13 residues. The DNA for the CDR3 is TGTGCCAGTAGTATGGACATCCTCTATGGCTACACCTTC. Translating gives CASSMDILYGYTF.

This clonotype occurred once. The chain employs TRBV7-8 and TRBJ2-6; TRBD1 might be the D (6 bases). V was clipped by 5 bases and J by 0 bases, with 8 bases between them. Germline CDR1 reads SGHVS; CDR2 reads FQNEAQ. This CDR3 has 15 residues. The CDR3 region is CASSGQFSGANVLTF. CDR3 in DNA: TGTGCCAGCAGCGGACAGTTCTCTGGGGCCAACGTCCTGACTTTC.

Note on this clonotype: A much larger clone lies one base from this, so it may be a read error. CDR3 coding DNA: TGTGCCAGCAGTTACGGGGAAAAACTGATTTTT. This sequence encodes CASSYGEKLIF. The chain is built from TRBV2 and TRBJ1-4; D is ambiguous. Germline V gene data show CDR1 as SNHLY and CDR2 as FYNNEI. The CDR3 has 11 residues.

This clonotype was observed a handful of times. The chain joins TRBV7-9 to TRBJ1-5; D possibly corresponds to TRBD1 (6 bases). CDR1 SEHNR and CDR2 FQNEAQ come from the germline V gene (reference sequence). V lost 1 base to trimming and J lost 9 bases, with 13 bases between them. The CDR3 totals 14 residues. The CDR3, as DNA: TGTGCCAGCAGCTTAGACAGGGCTGGGGGGCCCCAGCATTTT. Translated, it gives CASSLDRAGGPQHF.

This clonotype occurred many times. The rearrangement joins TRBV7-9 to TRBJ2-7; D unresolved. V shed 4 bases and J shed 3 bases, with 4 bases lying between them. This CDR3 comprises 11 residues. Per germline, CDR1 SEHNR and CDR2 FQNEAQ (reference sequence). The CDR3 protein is CASSSDYEQYF. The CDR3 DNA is TGTGCCAGCAGCTCCGACTACGAGCAGTACTTC.

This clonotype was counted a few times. CDR3 nucleotide sequence: TGTGCCAGTACCAGACTGGGGACGTTGAACACTGAAGCTTTCTTT. This sequence encodes CASTRLGTLNTEAFF. This chain joins TRBV19 and TRBJ1-1, with a possible D match to TRBD1 (5 bases). V was trimmed by 7 bases and J by 0 bases, leaving 15 bases between them. Germline V gene data show CDR1 as LNHDA and CDR2 as SQIVND (reference sequence). This CDR3 spans 15 amino acids.

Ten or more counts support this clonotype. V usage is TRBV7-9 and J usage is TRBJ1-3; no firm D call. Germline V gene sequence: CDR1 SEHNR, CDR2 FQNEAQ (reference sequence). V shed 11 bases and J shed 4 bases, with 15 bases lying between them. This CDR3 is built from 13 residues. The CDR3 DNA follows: TGTGCCGGAGCTACGCCGACAGGAAACACCATATATTTT. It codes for CAGATPTGNTIYF.

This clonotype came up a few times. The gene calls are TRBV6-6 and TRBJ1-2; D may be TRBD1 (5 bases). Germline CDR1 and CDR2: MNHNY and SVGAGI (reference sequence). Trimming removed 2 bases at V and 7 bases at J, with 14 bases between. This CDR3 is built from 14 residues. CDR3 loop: CASSYPTSGGGYTF. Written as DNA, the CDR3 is TGTGCCAGCAGTTACCCGACGTCGGGGGGTGGCTACACCTTC.

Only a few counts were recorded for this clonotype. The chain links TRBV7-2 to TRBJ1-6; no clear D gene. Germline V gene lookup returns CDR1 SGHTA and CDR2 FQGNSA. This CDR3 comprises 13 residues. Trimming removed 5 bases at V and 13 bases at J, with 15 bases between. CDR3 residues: CASSPQRSQPLHF. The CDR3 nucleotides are TGTGCCAGCAGCCCTCAGAGGAGTCAGCCCCTCCACTTT. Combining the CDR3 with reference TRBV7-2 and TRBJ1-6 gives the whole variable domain GAGVSQSPSNKVTEKGKDVELRCDPISGHTALYWYRQSLGQGLEFLIYFQGNSAPDKSGLPSDRFSAERTGGSVSTLTIQRTQQEDSAVYLCASSPQRSQPLHFGNGTRLTVT.

The CDR3 coding sequence is TGTGCCAGCAGCCAAATGGCTAGCGGGGTAAAGACCCAGTACTTC. It yields the protein CASSQMASGVKTQYF. V usage is TRBV7-6 and J usage is TRBJ2-5, with 9 bases lining up with TRBD2. V lost 5 bases and J lost 6; bases outside the gene matches: 10. The CDR3 is made up of 15 amino acids. Germline CDR1 SGHVS, CDR2 FNYEAQ.

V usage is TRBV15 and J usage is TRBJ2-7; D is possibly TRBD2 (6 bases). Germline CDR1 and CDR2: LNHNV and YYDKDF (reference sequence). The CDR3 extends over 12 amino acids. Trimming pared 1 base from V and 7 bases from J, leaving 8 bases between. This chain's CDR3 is CATSRVAGEQYF. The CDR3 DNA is TGTGCCACCAGCAGAGTGGCGGGAGAGCAGTACTTC.

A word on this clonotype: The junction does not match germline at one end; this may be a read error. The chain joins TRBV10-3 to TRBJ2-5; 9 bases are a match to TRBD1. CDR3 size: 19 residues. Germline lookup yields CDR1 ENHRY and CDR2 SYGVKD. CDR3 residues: CASSYSGVRDRAEQETQYF. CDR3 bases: TGTGCCAGCAGTTACTCGGGGGTCCGGGACAGGGCCGAACAAGAGACCCAGTACTTC.

CDR3 DNA sequence: TGCGCCAGCAGTGAGTCTCCCTACAAACAGAGGAAAAACTATGGCTACACCTTC. Protein sequence: CASSESPYKQRKNYGYTF. V usage is TRBV10-2 and J usage is TRBJ1-2; D uncertain. CDR1 and CDR2 from the germline V gene are WSHSY and SAAADI. The CDR3 runs to 18 residues. Trimming removed 0 bases at V and 2 bases at J, with 19 bases between.

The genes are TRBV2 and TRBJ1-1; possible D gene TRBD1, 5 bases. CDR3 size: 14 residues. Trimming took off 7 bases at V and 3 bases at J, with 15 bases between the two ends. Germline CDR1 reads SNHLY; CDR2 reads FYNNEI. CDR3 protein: CASKRTKRDTEAFF. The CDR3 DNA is TGTGCCAGCAAAAGGACAAAACGGGACACTGAAGCTTTCTTT.

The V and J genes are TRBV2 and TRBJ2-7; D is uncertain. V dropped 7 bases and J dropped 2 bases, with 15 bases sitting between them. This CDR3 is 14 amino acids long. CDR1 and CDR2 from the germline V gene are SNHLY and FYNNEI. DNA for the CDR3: TGTGCCAGCAACCAAAGGCTTCGTGCCTACGAGCAGTACTTC. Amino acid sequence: CASNQRLRAYEQYF.